The 6 T cell receptor beta chains reported below all come from one sample, sequenced in a study of blood T cell repertoires in COVID-19. The protocol was immunoSEQ multiplex PCR, while the TCRdb copy is restricted to in-frame clones and leaves out a portion. This table holds 150,000 to 200,000 clones, around 82% found once. Sequencing was carried out using PBMCs or T cells enriched from blood (not recorded which). The receptors were gathered from a woman aged 50 to 60 with acute COVID-19.

The chain couples TRBV6-1 to TRBJ2-3; D might be TRBD2 (6 bases). The V and J ends lost 0 bases and 0 bases respectively, with 13 bases between them. CDR1 and CDR2 from the germline V gene are MNHNS and SASEGT. The CDR3 covers 17 residues. The CDR3 protein is CASSEAGGGISTDTQYF. CDR3 nucleotides: TGTGCCAGCAGTGAAGCAGGAGGAGGGATTAGCACAGATACGCAGTATTTT.

This chain uses TRBV11-2 with TRBJ1-6, with a weak D call TRBD1 (5 bases). Germline loops: CDR1 SGHAT, CDR2 FQNNGV. The CDR3 is 19 residues long. Trimming pared 5 bases from V and 7 bases from J, leaving 27 bases between. This CDR3 is CASSPRRWEGPQVNSPLHF. The CDR3 nucleotides read TGTGCCAGCAGCCCAAGGAGGTGGGAGGGGCCTCAAGTAAATTCACCCCTCCACTTT.

CDR3 sequence reads: CASSLEGTEGGYTF. The CDR3 DNA is TGTGCCAGCAGCCTTGAAGGGACGGAGGGCGGCTACACCTTC. The rearrangement links TRBV3-1 (or the pseudogene TRBV3-2) to TRBJ1-2; D may be TRBD1 (5 bases). CDR3 size: 14 residues. Germline V gene lookup returns CDR1 LGHDT and CDR2 YNNKEL (reference sequence). With 4 bases removed from V and 8 bases from J, the gap between germline ends came to 17 bases.

This chain connects TRBV21-1 to TRBJ2-7; the DNA was not compared with TRBD2, the D call given in the table. TRBV21-1 constitutes a pseudogene. The CDR3 extends over 12 amino acids. The CDR3 bases are TGTGCCAGCAGCAATAGCAGCTACGAGCAGTACGTC. Translating gives CASSNSSYEQYV.

This clone was found a few times. The rearrangement links TRBV30 to TRBJ1-2, with D uncertain. Germline assignment: CDR1 GTSNPN and CDR2 SVGIG (reference sequence). The CDR3 extends over 14 amino acids. The V end was cut by 3 bases, the J end by 2 bases, with 13 bases between. As DNA, the CDR3 is TGTGCCTGGAGCTCACGGGCGGGAAACTATGGCTACACCTTC. This sequence encodes CAWSSRAGNYGYTF.

CDR3 nucleotides: TGTGCCAGCAGCATGACAGGGGCTGGGGCCAACGTCCTGACTTTC. Protein product: CASSMTGAGANVLTF. The chain combines TRBV13 with TRBJ2-6; 8 bases are shared with TRBD1. The ends lost 5 bases at V and 2 bases at J; junction bases unmatched: 2. CDR1 and CDR2 from the germline V gene are PRHDT and FYEKMQ (reference sequence). This CDR3 has 15 amino acids.